These T cell receptor beta chains were read from a single sample in a study of cytomegalovirus exposure and HLA in healthy donors. Here immunoSEQ multiplex PCR was the method, and the copy in TCRdb shows in-frame clones only, minus some. The sample has 150,000 to 200,000 clones, roughly 79% seen once. The sample consisted of PBMCs. The receptor source for this set is a woman aged 25 to 39 in good health and CMV-seropositive. Each CDR3 is given with its conserved first and last residue. D genes are given only for firm matches. Size tells how often a clone was seen (once, few, many) or the class of an expanded clone, and some rows leave it out.

j_gene | d_gene | abundance | v_gene | CDR3nt | CDR3aa
TRBJ1-1 | . | . | TRBV29-1 | TGCAGCGTTGAAGATGGCAGCACTGAAGCTTTCTTT | CSVEDGSTEAFF
TRBJ2-1 | TRBD2 | few | TRBV9 | TGTGCCAGCAGCGGTAGCGGGGGCCAATTTGGGGTTGAGCAGTTCTTC | CASSGSGGQFGVEQFF
TRBJ2-7 | . | . | TRBV11-2 | TGTGCCAGCAGCCCCTCGTTCTACGAGCAGTACTTC | CASSPSFYEQYF
TRBJ1-4 | TRBD1 | . | TRBV18 | TGTGCCAGCTCACCAACGGGACAGCAGAATGAAAAACTGTTTTTT | CASSPTGQQNEKLFF
TRBJ2-4 | . | once | TRBV29-1 | TGCAGCGTTGGAGGGAATGCGAACATTCAGTACTTC | CSVGGNANIQYF
TRBJ2-7 | . | . | TRBV30 | TGTGCCTGGAGAGGGCGGGGAGGTGACTACGAGCAGTACTTC | CAWRGRGGDYEQYF
TRBJ2-2 | TRBD2 | . | TRBV2 | TGTGCCAGCGGGCGGGAGGGCGACACCGGGGAGCTGTTTTTT | CASGREGDTGELFF
TRBJ2-1 | . | . | TRBV2 | TGTGCCAGCAGGCTGGGGGGAGCGCAGTTCTTC | CASRLGGAQFF
TRBJ2-7 | TRBD1 | . | TRBV7-9 | TGTGCCAGCAGCTCCGACAGGGCCCAACTCTACGAGCAGTACTTC | CASSSDRAQLYEQYF
TRBJ1-2 | . | . | TRBV7-9 | TGTGCCAGCAGCCCCGGGACACCGTACTACACCTTC | CASSPGTPYYTF
TRBJ2-7 | . | . | TRBV5-1 | TGCGCCAGCAGCTTGGGGGGCACCAACTCCTACGAGCAGTACTTC | CASSLGGTNSYEQYF
TRBJ1-5 | . | . | TRBV18 | TGTGCCAGCTCACCACCCGGCGGGGGCGGCAATCAGCCCCAGCATTTT | CASSPPGGGGNQPQHF
TRBJ1-2 | TRBD1 | once | TRBV2 | TGTGCCAGCAGATCGACAGGGATCGGCTACACCTTC | CASRSTGIGYTF
TRBJ1-2 | . | . | TRBV9 | TGTGCCAGCAGCGTAGGGCAGGGGCCTTTCCCCACCTATGGCTACACCTTC | CASSVGQGPFPTYGYTF
TRBJ1-1 | TRBD1 | once | TRBV30 | TGTGCCTGGGGGACCGACAGGGAGAACACTGAAGCTTTCTTT | CAWGTDRENTEAFF
TRBJ2-5 | TRBD2 | . | TRBV5-1 | TGCGCCAGCAGCGCGAACCCAGCGGGAGGGTCCGAGACCCAGTACTTC | CASSANPAGGSETQYF
TRBJ1-1 | . | . | TRBV5-3 | TGTGCCAGAAGCTTGGATGCAGGGGACACTGAAGCTTTCTTT | CARSLDAGDTEAFF
TRBJ1-4 | TRBD1 | . | TRBV4-1 | TGCGCCAGCAGCCAAGTCGGGACAGGGGGGGGTGAAAAACTGTTTTTT | CASSQVGTGGGEKLFF
TRBJ1-5 | TRBD1 | . | TRBV7-2 | TGTGCCAGCAGCTACACAGGGGAGCAGCCCCAGCATTTT | CASSYTGEQPQHF
TRBJ2-7 | . | . | TRBV28 | TGTGCCAGCAGTTTACTGAGGTTCGAGCAGTACTTC | CASSLLRFEQYF
TRBJ2-7 | TRBD1 | once | TRBV28 | TGTGCCAGCACCCTCCGAGGGGGCGTCTTCGAGCAGTACTTC | CASTLRGGVFEQYF
TRBJ1-1 | . | . | TRBV5-4 | TGTGCCAGCAGCTTTAGACAGACTGAAGCTTTCTTT | CASSFRQTEAFF
TRBJ2-7 | TRBD1 | . | TRBV7-7 | TGTGCCAGCAGCCCCGGACAGGGGGCGAATGAGCAGTACTTC | CASSPGQGANEQYF
TRBJ1-1 | . | few | TRBV10-1 | TGCGCCAGCAGTGAGTCCACCAGGGGATACACTGAAGCTTTCTTT | CASSESTRGYTEAFF
TRBJ1-2 | TRBD1 | few | TRBV7-2 | TGTGCCAGCAGCTCCGGGACAGGGGCGGCCGGCTACACCTTC | CASSSGTGAAGYTF
TRBJ2-1 | . | . | TRBV6-5 | TGTGCCAGCAGTCAGTACCCCTTGAATGAGCAGTTCTTC | CASSQYPLNEQFF